Each of the 9 T cell receptor beta chains below was sequenced from the same sample in a study of cytomegalovirus exposure and HLA in healthy donors. 60 Vbeta and 13 Jbeta primers were used in PCR. Assay: immunoSEQ multiplex PCR; the TCRdb copy retains only in-frame clones and omits some. The table has around 160,000 clones, roughly 77% seen once. Sequenced: PBMCs. The source of these receptors is a man in his late teens or twenties in good health and CMV-seropositive.

V is TRBV7-2 and J is TRBJ2-2, with D possibly being TRBD2 (6 bases). The germline V gene encodes CDR1 SGHTA and CDR2 FQGNSA. CDR3 length: 15 amino acids. Trimming took 1 base from V and 3 from J, leaving 9 bases between them. CDR3 region: CASSLVGGYTGELFF. Written as DNA, the CDR3 is TGTGCCAGCAGCTTAGTGGGGGGTTACACCGGGGAGCTGTTTTTT. The whole variable domain, remainder taken from reference TRBV7-2 and TRBJ2-2, is GAGVSQSPSNKVTEKGKDVELRCDPISGHTALYWYRQSLGQGLEFLIYFQGNSAPDKSGLPSDRFSAERTGGSVSTLTIQRTQQEDSAVYLCASSLVGGYTGELFFGEGSRLTVL.

The V and J genes are TRBV18 and TRBJ2-2, with TRBD1 as a possible D gene (6 bases). Germline assignment: CDR1 KGHSH and CDR2 LQKENI. The V gene lost 3 bases and the J gene lost 3 bases, with 14 bases spanning the gap. The CDR3 length is 16 residues. CDR3 coding DNA: TGTGCCAGCTCACCCACAGGGCTGGGGTACACCGGGGAGCTGTTTTTT. The encoded protein is CASSPTGLGYTGELFF. Supplemented by reference TRBV18 and TRBJ2-2, the full variable domain reads NAGVMQNPRHLVRRRGQEARLRCSPMKGHSHVYWYRQLPEEGLKFMVYLQKENIIDESGMPKERFSAEFPKEGPSILRIQQVVRGDSAAYFCASSPTGLGYTGELFFGEGSRLTVL.

The DNA of the CDR3 is TGTGCCAGTGAGATTGAATCTGGGGCCAACGTCCTGACTTTC. Amino acids: CASEIESGANVLTF. The J gene is TRBJ2-6, the V gene TRBV19; no clear D gene. V shed 8 bases and J shed 1 base, with 9 bases lying between them. Germline CDR1 and CDR2: LNHDA and SQIVND (reference sequence). The CDR3 has 14 residues.

V is TRBV7-5 and J is TRBJ2-1; no check of the table's D call, TRBD2, against the DNA was made. TRBV7-5 represents a pseudogene. This CDR3 is 17 amino acids long. For the CDR3, the DNA is TGTGCCAGAACGATGGCGGGAGTAGGACATGGGGACAATGAGCAGTTCTTC. This gives the protein CARTMAGVGHGDNEQFF.

This clone was observed a handful of times. The V and J genes are TRBV7-9 and TRBJ2-1, with D perhaps matching TRBD2 (6 bases). This CDR3 is built from 15 residues. CDR1 is SEHNR, CDR2 FQNEAQ, per germline (reference sequence). The V and J ends lost 6 bases and 0 bases respectively, with 12 bases between them. The CDR3 DNA sequence: TGTGCCAGCAGGGATGGACTACCCTCCTACAATGAGCAGTTCTTC. This encodes CASRDGLPSYNEQFF. Full variable domain (rest looked up from reference TRBV7-9 and TRBJ2-1): DTGVSQNPRHKITKRGQNVTFRCDPISEHNRLYWYRQTLGQGPEFLTYFQNEAQLEKSRLLSDRFSAERPKGSFSTLEIQRTEQGDSAMYLCASRDGLPSYNEQFFGPGTRLTVL.

This clone was found a few times. This chain connects TRBV2 to TRBJ2-7; 7 bases agree with TRBD1. V was clipped by 5 bases and J by 1 base; unmatched bases: 2. From germline, CDR1 is SNHLY and CDR2 FYNNEI. The CDR3 has 13 residues. CDR3 nucleotides: TGTGCCAGCAGTCGGGACAGATCCTACGAGCAGTACGTC. Its translation is CASSRDRSYEQYV.

The V call is TRBV15, the J call TRBJ2-5, with D possibly matching TRBD2 (7 bases). The CDR3 runs 13 residues. V was trimmed by 6 bases and J by 4 bases, leaving 12 bases between them. Germline V gene data show CDR1 as LNHNV and CDR2 as YYDKDF (reference sequence). The CDR3 is CATRERGGETQYF. The CDR3 DNA reads as TGTGCCACCAGAGAGAGGGGGGGAGAGACCCAGTACTTC.

The chain carries TRBV14 and TRBJ2-1; D may be TRBD1 (6 bases). The germline V and J ends were trimmed by 3 bases and 6 bases, with 21 bases remaining between them. Germline loops: CDR1 SGHDN, CDR2 FVKESK. This CDR3 comprises 17 residues. The CDR3 DNA sequence: TGTGCCAGCAGCCATAGTCCCAGGGGCGCGGTGGTCAATGAGCAGTTCTTC. This gives the protein CASSHSPRGAVVNEQFF.

This chain joins TRBV6-5 and TRBJ2-1, with D perhaps matching TRBD1 (5 bases). V dropped 5 bases and J dropped 9 bases, with 8 bases sitting between them. The germline V gene encodes CDR1 MNHEY and CDR2 SVGAGI. This CDR3 is 11 amino acids long. This chain's CDR3 is CASSLGVEQFF. DNA for the CDR3: TGTGCCAGCAGTCTAGGGGTTGAGCAGTTCTTC.